This entry concerns a single T cell receptor (beta chain). The sample carries other DNA sequences with the same CDR3. The authors' processing: The authors estimated nucleated cell counts from reference gene primer amplification. Sequencing used immunoSEQ multiplex PCR; TCRdb keeps in-frame clones, though not all of them. The V and J calls and clone size come from that table; D and trimming were worked out from the DNA. The sample records roughly 250,000 clones, approximately 90% being singletons. Trimming cost V 1 base and J 2 bases, with 3 bases left between them. The length of the CDR3 is 12 residues. Germline V gene data show CDR1 as SGHRS and CDR2 as YFSETQ. These data come from a study of blood T cell repertoires in COVID-19. Study-wide background: In each case, the material was cDNA or gDNA derived from T cells, B-cell-depleted T cells, or PBMCs.

Across 24 US areas, participants ranged in age from about 18 to 90 years. Assignment of participants to cohorts was predicated upon participant-reported clinical history. The genes are TRBV5-1 and TRBJ2-5; D not resolved. This receptor was obtained from a woman in her 30s with acute COVID-19. Sequenced sample: PBMCs or T cells enriched from blood (not recorded which). CDR3 sequence reads: CASSLPQETQYF. The CDR3 DNA reads TGCGCCAGCAGCTTGCCTCAAGAGACCCAGTACTTC. The full variable domain, rest sourced from reference TRBV5-1 and TRBJ2-5, is KAGVTQTPRYLIKTRGQQVTLSCSPISGHRSVSWYQQTPGQGLQFLFEYFSETQRNKGNFPGRFSGRQFSNSRSEMNVSTLELGDSALYLCASSLPQETQYFGPGTRLLVL.